The clone carrying this T cell receptor (beta chain) has a handful of counts. No antigen is known for it. The PCR used 60 Vbeta and 13 Jbeta primers. Generated by immunoSEQ multiplex PCR, the TCRdb table keeps only in-frame clones and is missing some. The profile shows around 200,000 clones, approximately 70% of them singletons. The entry originates in a study of cytomegalovirus exposure and HLA in healthy donors. Study results and caveats: Later work associated roughly 15,000 TCR beta sequences with HLA alleles at 0.05 false discovery rate.

The CDR3 is 15 amino acids. The V gene lost 0 bases and the J gene lost 5 bases, with 11 bases spanning the gap. Germline V lookup: CDR1 MNHEY, CDR2 SVGAGI. Everyone who donated was a healthy bone marrow donor. Nominally healthy donors were sampled, though unrecorded immune exposures were likely. The receptor's source is a woman in her twenties or thirties in good health and CMV-seropositive. The source material was PBMCs. The chain couples TRBV6-5 to TRBJ1-5, with D uncertain. The CDR3: CASSYSARGDQPQHF. CDR3 DNA sequence: TGTGCCAGCAGTTACTCGGCCCGCGGGGATCAGCCCCAGCATTTT.